This note documents a single TCR beta chain sequence. Its binding antigen is unknown. No much larger clonotype is one base removed from it; base qualities were not supplied. Using the deep immunoSEQ assay, multiplex PCR amplified TCR CDR3 regions from genomic DNA. For each cell subset, the extracted genomic DNA was distributed evenly across all wells of several immunoSEQ 96-well plates, and each plate served as one replicate. Each replicate PCR for sorted subsets received approximately 220 ng genomic DNA, equal to tens of thousands of T cell genomes. Purified libraries were measured with a Qubit 3.0 fluorometer, size-checked on a Bioanalyzer 2100, and measured again with the KAPA Library Quantification kit. Each immunoSEQ 96-well plate was sequenced on its own single-read 150-cycle Illumina NextSeq 550 flow cell. The paper's data handling went like this. The immunoSEQ output contained only junctional sequences without quality scores, so filtering could not match that applied to full-length reads. To assign V/J genes and CDR3, sequences were annotated using PyIR, a Python wrapper for IgBLAST v1.9, with IMGT germline references. Reads were removed for weak V/J assignments (E-value above 1e-6), missing CDR3, stop codons, out-of-frame junctions, or ambiguous translated residues. V3J clonotypes were defined as sequences sharing the same inferred V gene, J gene, and CDR3 amino acid sequence. Percentage overlap between repertoires was computed as shared unique clonotypes divided by the size of the smaller repertoire. Three approaches were used to assess repertoire richness: RTK rarefaction, the Chao1 estimator, and Recon v2.1 estimates of unobserved clonotypes. OLGA was used to compute generation probabilities for all TCRbeta clonotypes that the gDNA method yielded from a handful of donors. TCRdb's version of the immuneACCESS table is confined to in-frame rearrangements and falls short of the full clone set. An unresolved V gene accounts for under half of the shortfall where checked; the remainder is of unknown origin. Clone size and V and J calls were adopted from that table, with D and trimming inferred from the DNA. Recorded for this sample are hundreds of thousands of clones; approximately 95% of them occurred a single time. The ten largest clones capture around 0.12% of the sample.

The data were taken from a study of shared clonotypes between healthy human individuals (dated by TCRdb to the early 2020s). For the wider study: A few men and a couple of women, aged 18 to 49 years, made up the cohort. To estimate repertoire size and how much clonotypes are shared between individuals, the study performed deep sequencing of blood TCR repertoires from 4 to 6 healthy adults. Per donor, three plates each were used for CD4 naive and CD4 memory, two for CD8 naive, and one for CD8 memory. To increase sequencing depth and limit assay-specific biases, TCR repertoire library preparation and sequencing were carried out by different laboratories using diverse techniques. Leukapheresis yielded between about 0.94 and 9 billion PBMCs per donor. What the work shows at the level of the full study, not this receptor alone: The small number of donors limited the genetic and exposure-history diversity represented. Approximately 5% of naive CD4, around 4% of naive CD8, around 2.3% of memory CD4, and over 0.35% of memory CD8 clonotypes were shared across several donors. Even with the large sequencing depth, rarefaction of the sorted-subset datasets indicated that sequencing was incomplete. Naive subsets generally had larger estimated clonotype richness than memory subsets. Sampling was restricted to blood, and TCR repertoires in tissues likely differ from the TCR repertoires found in blood. Clonotypes shared by all four sorted-subset donors showed higher generation probabilities than non-shared clonotypes. Based on pairwise subsampling, the degree of clonotype sharing among donors was expected to be affected by sequencing depth.

CD8 naive samples consisted of CD45RO-negative cells that were positively selected for CCR7, yielding a CD45RA+CCR7+ population without TemRA cells. The donors were healthy, HIV-negative adults with no recently reported acute infections or vaccinations. Every donor was a Caucasian adult residing in Nashville, Tennessee, USA. Blood was collected by leukapheresis, and PBMCs were isolated by Ficoll-Histopaque density gradient centrifugation and then cryopreserved in liquid nitrogen vapor phase. Purity and quantity of every magnetically sorted T cell population were checked by analytical flow cytometry. From each sorted fraction, genomic DNA was isolated and quantified by UV absorbance on a Nanodrop 2000c. From the germline V gene, CDR1 is SGHVS and CDR2 is FQNEAQ. At the junction V is shortened by 3 bases and J by 4 bases; bases outside the gene matches: 13. The CDR3 spans 17 residues, from the cysteine through the phenylalanine. Just the 51-base CDR3 DNA is kept, in frame starting at base 1.

The sequenced material came from naive CD8+ T cells sorted from blood. The cell subset or site label of this sample denotes: CD45RA+CCR7+. This sequence uses TRBV7-8 and TRBJ2-5, and TRBD2 aligns with 8 junction nucleotides. The TCR comes from a woman younger than 45 in good health. In nucleotides, the sequence is TGTGCCAGCAGCTTTGTCGGGAGGGGGAACCCGGTAGAGACCCAGTACTTC. It translates to CASSFVGRGNPVETQYF.